Sequencing of this TCR beta chain was carried out in a study of cytomegalovirus exposure and HLA in healthy donors. The CDR3 is 17 residues long. Trimming cost V 3 bases and J 0 bases, with 18 bases left between them. CDR1 is SQVTM and CDR2 is ANQGSEA in the germline V gene. Study-wide results and caveats: It has been reported that TCR beta sequences accurately predicted the HLA-A and HLA-B alleles of most subjects. Researchers catalogued around 150 TCR beta chains as cytomegalovirus-associated. Reportedly, a later analysis found an Asian-associated ancestry cluster had fewer N-insertions than the approximately 670-donor mean.

This clone has more than one count but fewer than ten. The antigen is unknown. The PCR ran on 60 Vbeta and 13 Jbeta primers. Libraries were prepared by immunoSEQ multiplex PCR; TCRdb keeps only in-frame clonotypes and omits some of them. The profile shows about 110,000 clones, about 80% of them singletons. Sequenced: PBMCs. The TCR was taken from a woman aged 55-75 years in good health and CMV-seropositive. The chain uses TRBV29-1 and TRBJ2-1, with TRBD2 as a possible D gene (6 bases). The CDR3 DNA reads TGCAGCGTTGATATGGGGAGGAAGGGGAGCTCCTACAATGAGCAGTTCTTC. As protein: CSVDMGRKGSSYNEQFF.